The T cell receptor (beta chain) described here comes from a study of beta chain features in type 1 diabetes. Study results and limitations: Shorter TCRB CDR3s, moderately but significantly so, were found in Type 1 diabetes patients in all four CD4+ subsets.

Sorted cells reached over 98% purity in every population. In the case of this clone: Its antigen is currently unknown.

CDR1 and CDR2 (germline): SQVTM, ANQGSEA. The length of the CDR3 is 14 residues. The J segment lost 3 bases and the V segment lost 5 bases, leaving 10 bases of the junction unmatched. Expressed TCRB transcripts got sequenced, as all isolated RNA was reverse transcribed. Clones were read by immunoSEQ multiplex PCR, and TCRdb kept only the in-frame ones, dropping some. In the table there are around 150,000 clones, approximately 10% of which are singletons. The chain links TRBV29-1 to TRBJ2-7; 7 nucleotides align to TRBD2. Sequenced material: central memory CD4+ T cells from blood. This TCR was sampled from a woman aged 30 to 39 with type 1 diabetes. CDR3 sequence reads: CSVRGGGMDYEQYF. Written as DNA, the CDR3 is TGCAGCGTTCGGGGCGGGGGAATGGACTACGAGCAGTACTTC.